This T cell receptor (beta chain) was recovered during a study of HIV-infected patients and healthy controls. Study-level results: Compared with untreated HIV+ repertoires, healthy controls showed roughly threefold more distinct CDR3s and higher Shannon diversity.

From germline, CDR1 is SGHTS and CDR2 YDEGEE. The V end lost 2 bases, the J end lost 6 bases, and 9 bases lay between the germline ends. The CDR3 spans 13 residues. In this sample, this clonotype is medium-sized. What it binds is unknown. The repertoire came from unfractionated whole blood and reflected all unsorted peripheral T cells. 500 ng RNA was reverse transcribed with alpha and beta constant-region primers. Using multiplexing indices, alpha and beta chain libraries were generated apart by chain-specific third strand synthesis. TCRdb redid the calling of the 5' RACE reads with MiXCR, one entry per CDR3 protein. The table shows about 17,000 distinct CDR3 sequences, with about 9.5% occurring only once.

The TCR comes from an adult in good health. The source material was blood. This chain joins TRBV5-8 and TRBJ2-1, with D possibly being TRBD1 (5 bases). The DNA of the CDR3 is TGTGCCAGCAGCTTATCCGACAGCAATGAGCAGTTCTTC. Protein sequence: CASSLSDSNEQFF.